One and the same sample provided the 16 T cell receptor beta chains below, sequenced in a study of T cells in Graves' hyperthyroidism and ophthalmopathy. Researchers amplified the TCR beta CDR3 regions from RNA transcripts. A first-round RT-PCR of the TCR CDR3 used the HTBI primer set. One entry per CDR3 protein, called by TCRdb with MiXCR from the multiplex PCR reads. Of 250,000 or so distinct CDR3 sequences listed, about 14% were seen once; the top ten hold about an eighth. Specimen: blood. The origin of the receptors is a woman between 40 and 50 years old with Graves' hyperthyroidism that later progressed to Graves' ophthalmopathy.

The chain has TRBV5-1 and TRBJ2-7; D gene uncertain. The CDR3 extends over 15 amino acids. V dropped 0 bases and J dropped 2 bases, with 12 bases sitting between them. The germline V gene encodes CDR1 SGHRS and CDR2 YFSETQ. The CDR3 is CASSLDPDGAYEQYF. DNA of the CDR3: TGCGCCAGCAGCTTGGATCCGGATGGAGCCTACGAGCAGTACTTC.

This chain links TRBV6-1 with TRBJ2-1; 7 bases are shared with TRBD2. CDR1 is MNHNS, CDR2 SASEGT, per germline. V lost 6 bases to trimming and J lost 4 bases; unmatched junction nucleotides: 9. The CDR3 has 15 residues. The CDR3 DNA follows: TGTGCCAGCAGAACAACCGGGACTACTTACAATGAGCAGTTCTTC. The encoded protein is CASRTTGTTYNEQFF.

There are a few counts of this clonotype. With a much larger clone just one base away, this may be a read error. As DNA, the CDR3 is TGTGCCAGCAGCAGCCTGGTCTACAACACAGATACGCAGTATTTT. Translated: CASSSLVYNTDTQYF. This chain links TRBV7-6 with TRBJ2-3; the D is unclear. Germline loops: CDR1 SGHVS, CDR2 FNYEAQ. This CDR3 is 15 amino acids long. The V end lost 5 bases, the J end lost 2 bases, and 14 bases lay between the germline ends. Supplemented by reference TRBV7-6 and TRBJ2-3, the full variable domain reads GAGVSQSPRYKVTKRGQDVALRCDPISGHVSLYWYRQALGQGPEFLTYFNYEAQQDKSGLPNDRFSAERPEGSISTLTIQRTEQRDSAMYRCASSSLVYNTDTQYFGPGTRLTVL.

By its share, this clonotype is medium-sized (0.01 to 0.1%). This chain connects TRBV2 to TRBJ1-1, with D perhaps TRBD1 (5 bases). The length of the CDR3 is 14 residues. Between the trimmed V and J ends, which lost 4 bases and 5 bases, there was a span of 14 bases. The germline V gene encodes CDR1 SNHLY and CDR2 FYNNEI. This chain's CDR3 is CASSVQGMSTEAFF. In DNA form, the CDR3 reads TGTGCCAGCAGTGTCCAGGGAATGTCGACTGAAGCTTTCTTT.

There are many counts of this clonotype. The rearrangement uses TRBV5-1 and TRBJ1-1, with D hard to call. Trimming pared 0 bases from V and 7 bases from J, leaving 16 bases between. The CDR3 extends over 15 amino acids. Germline CDR1 reads SGHRS; CDR2 reads YFSETQ. The chain's CDR3 is CASSLEGQGNLEAFF. DNA of the CDR3: TGCGCCAGCAGCTTGGAAGGCCAAGGGAACCTTGAAGCTTTCTTT.

The chain uses TRBV7-9 and TRBJ1-3; no reliable D call. Per the germline V gene, CDR1 is SEHNR and CDR2 is FQNEAQ (reference sequence). The V and J ends lost 3 bases and 0 bases respectively, with 9 bases between them. The CDR3 length is 15 residues. The CDR3 here is CASSFNTVSGNTIYF. CDR3 bases: TGTGCCAGCAGCTTTAATACAGTCTCTGGAAACACCATATATTTT.

V is TRBV10-1 and J is TRBJ2-2, with unresolved D. Trimming pared 0 bases from V and 7 bases from J, leaving 6 bases between. CDR3 length equals 13 residues. The germline V gene encodes CDR1 WNHNN and CDR2 SYGVQD (reference sequence). Here the CDR3 reads CASSESGFGELFF. CDR3 bases: TGCGCCAGCAGTGAGTCCGGGTTCGGGGAGCTGTTTTTT.

In this sample, this clonotype turned up a few times. J is TRBJ2-2 and V is TRBV20-1; 8 nucleotides agree with TRBD2. There are 14 residues in the CDR3. Germline V gives CDR1 DFQATT, CDR2 SNEGSKA (reference sequence). V was clipped by 5 bases and J by 0 bases; unmatched bases: 2. Here the CDR3 DNA reads TGCAGTGCTCCGGGACTAGCGAACACCGGGGAGCTGTTTTTT. Amino acid sequence: CSAPGLANTGELFF.

In this sample, this clonotype turned up many times. This sequence joins TRBV11-2 and TRBJ2-1, with D perhaps matching TRBD1 (6 bases). The ends were cut back, 3 bases at V and 7 bases at J, with 16 bases in the middle. CDR3 length: 15 amino acids. Germline CDR1 SGHAT, CDR2 FQNNGV. The chain's CDR3 is CASSFSGTHPNEQFF. The DNA for the CDR3 is TGTGCCAGCAGCTTTTCCGGGACACATCCTAATGAGCAGTTCTTC.

Many counts were recorded for this clonotype. J is TRBJ1-1 and V is TRBV6-6; 8 nucleotides match TRBD1. Per germline, CDR1 MNHNY and CDR2 SVGAGI (reference sequence). CDR3 length: 15 residues. The V and J ends lost 2 bases and 3 bases, in that order; junction bases with no gene match: 5. The CDR3 loop reads CASSYRTGRDTEAFF. DNA of the CDR3: TGTGCCAGCAGTTACCGGACAGGGAGGGACACTGAAGCTTTCTTT.

The chain carries TRBV4-1 and TRBJ1-4; the D is unclear. The CDR3 loop spans 15 amino acids. V lost 0 bases and J lost 7, with 12 bases in between. CDR1 and CDR2 (germline): MGHRA, YSYEKL. The CDR3 region is CASSQDRNVGEKLFF. The CDR3 DNA sequence: TGCGCCAGCAGCCAAGATAGAAATGTCGGTGAAAAACTGTTTTTT.

The rearrangement uses TRBV6-1 and TRBJ1-2; D perhaps matches TRBD1 (6 bases). V was cut by 6 bases and J by 1 base, with 21 bases left in between. CDR1 and CDR2 from the germline V gene are MNHNS and SASEGT. CDR3 length: 17 amino acids. The CDR3 here is CASSPALSGTRNYGYTF. As DNA, the CDR3 is TGTGCCAGCAGCCCCGCTCTATCCGGGACACGTAACTATGGCTACACCTTC.

In the case of this clonotype: A read error may be the cause here, since a much bigger clone is one base away. The V call is TRBV11-2, the J call TRBJ2-7, with 9 bases that match TRBD1. J was trimmed by 6 bases and V by 6 bases; bases with no gene match: 9. CDR1 and CDR2 from the germline V gene are SGHAT and FQNNGV. CDR3 length: 14 amino acids. CDR3 amino acids: CASRRTGENSEQYF. The DNA for the CDR3 is TGTGCCAGCAGACGGACAGGGGAGAATTCCGAGCAGTACTTC. Supplemented by reference TRBV11-2 and TRBJ2-7, the full variable domain reads EAGVAQSPRYKIIEKRQSVAFWCNPISGHATLYWYQQILGQGPKLLIQFQNNGVVDDSQLPKDRFSAERLKGVDSTLKIQPAKLEDSAVYLCASRRTGENSEQYFGPGTRLTVT.

This clonotype showed up just a few times. This chain uses TRBV19 with TRBJ2-3, with 12 bases matching TRBD2. Germline assignment: CDR1 LNHDA and CDR2 SQIVND (reference sequence). CDR3 length: 17 residues. V lost 3 bases and J lost 7; bases outside the gene matches: 11. CDR3 nucleotides: TGTGCCAGTAGTATGAGGCCTCTAGCGGGAGGGCCGAATACGCAGTATTTT. As protein: CASSMRPLAGGPNTQYF.

This clonotype was detected many times. V usage is TRBV11-2 and J usage is TRBJ1-4; D is ambiguous. Trimming removed 3 bases at V and 8 bases at J, with 10 bases between. This CDR3 has 13 residues. CDR1 is SGHAT and CDR2 is FQNNGV in the germline V gene. The CDR3 loop reads CASSFRPEEKLFF. In DNA form, the CDR3 reads TGTGCCAGCAGCTTTCGTCCAGAAGAAAAACTGTTTTTT. The full variable domain, completed using reference TRBV11-2 and TRBJ1-4, is EAGVAQSPRYKIIEKRQSVAFWCNPISGHATLYWYQQILGQGPKLLIQFQNNGVVDDSQLPKDRFSAERLKGVDSTLKIQPAKLEDSAVYLCASSFRPEEKLFFGSGTQLSVL.

This clonotype was seen many times. This sequence joins TRBV28 and TRBJ2-5; 7 bases are shared with TRBD1. This CDR3 is built from 14 residues. Trimming took 4 bases from V and 4 from J; bases not matched to a gene: 6. The germline V gene has CDR1 MDHEN and CDR2 SYDVKM. CDR3 sequence reads: CASSYPRGRETQYF. The CDR3 DNA is TGTGCCAGCAGTTACCCCAGGGGGAGAGAGACCCAGTACTTC.